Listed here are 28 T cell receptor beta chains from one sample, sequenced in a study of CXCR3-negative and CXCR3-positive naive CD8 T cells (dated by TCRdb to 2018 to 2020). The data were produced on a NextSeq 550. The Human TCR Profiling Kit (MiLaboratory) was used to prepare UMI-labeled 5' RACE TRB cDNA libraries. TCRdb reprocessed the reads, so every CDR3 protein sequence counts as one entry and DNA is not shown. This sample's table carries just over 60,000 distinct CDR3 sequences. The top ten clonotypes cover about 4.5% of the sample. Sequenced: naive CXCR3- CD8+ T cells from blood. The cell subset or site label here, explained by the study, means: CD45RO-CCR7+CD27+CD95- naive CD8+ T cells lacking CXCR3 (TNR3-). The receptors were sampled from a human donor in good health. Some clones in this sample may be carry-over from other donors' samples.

This CDR3 is CSVEDLFDTMSGNTIYF. The chain has TRBV29-1 and TRBJ1-3. This CDR3 contains 17 residues. CDR1 is SQVTM and CDR2 is ANQGSEA in the germline V gene. Combining the CDR3 with reference TRBV29-1 and TRBJ1-3 gives the whole variable domain SAVISQKPSRDICQRGTSLTIQCQVDSQVTMMFWYRQQPGQSLTLIATANQGSEATYESGFVIDKFPISRPNLTFSTLTVSNMSPEDSSIYLCSVEDLFDTMSGNTIYFGEGSWLTVV.

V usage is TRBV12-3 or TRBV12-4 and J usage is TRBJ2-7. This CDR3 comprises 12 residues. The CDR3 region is CASSSTVHEQYF.

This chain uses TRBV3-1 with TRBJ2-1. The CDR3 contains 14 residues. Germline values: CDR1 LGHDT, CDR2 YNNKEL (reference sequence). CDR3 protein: CASSLEVGLNEQFF.

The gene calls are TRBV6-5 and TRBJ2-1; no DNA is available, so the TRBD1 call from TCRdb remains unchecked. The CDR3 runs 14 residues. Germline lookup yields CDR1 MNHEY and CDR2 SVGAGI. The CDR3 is CASTGTRLFHEQFF.

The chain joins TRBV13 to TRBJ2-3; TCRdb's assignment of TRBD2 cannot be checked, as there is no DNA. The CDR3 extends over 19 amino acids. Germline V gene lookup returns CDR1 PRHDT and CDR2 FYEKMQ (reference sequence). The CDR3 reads CASSLGLGVYSGSTDTQYF.

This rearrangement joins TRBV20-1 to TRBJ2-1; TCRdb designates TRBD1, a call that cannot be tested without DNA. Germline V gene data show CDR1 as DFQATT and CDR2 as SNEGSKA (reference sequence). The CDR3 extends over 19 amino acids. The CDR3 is CSARDHEAPGQGVYNEQFF.

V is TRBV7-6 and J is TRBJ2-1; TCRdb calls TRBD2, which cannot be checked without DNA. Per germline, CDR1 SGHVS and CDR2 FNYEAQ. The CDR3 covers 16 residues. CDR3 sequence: CASSRSRVDSYNEQFF.

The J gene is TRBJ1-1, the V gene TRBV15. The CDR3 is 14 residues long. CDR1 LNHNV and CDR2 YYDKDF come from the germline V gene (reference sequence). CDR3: CATSRDRGNTEAFF. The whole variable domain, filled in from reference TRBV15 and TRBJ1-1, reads DAMVIQNPRYQVTQFGKPVTLSCSQTLNHNVMYWYQQKSSQAPKLLFHYYDKDFNNEADTPDNFQSRRPNTSFCFLDIRSPGLGDTAMYLCATSRDRGNTEAFFGQGTRLTVV.

The CDR3 is CSAGQGTATEAFF. The V gene is TRBV29-1, the J gene TRBJ1-1; TCRdb proposes TRBD1, but this gene call is untestable without DNA. CDR3 length: 13 amino acids. CDR1 and CDR2 from the germline V gene are SQVTM and ANQGSEA. The full variable domain, rest sourced from reference TRBV29-1 and TRBJ1-1, is SAVISQKPSRDICQRGTSLTIQCQVDSQVTMMFWYRQQPGQSLTLIATANQGSEATYESGFVIDKFPISRPNLTFSTLTVSNMSPEDSSIYLCSAGQGTATEAFFGQGTRLTVV.

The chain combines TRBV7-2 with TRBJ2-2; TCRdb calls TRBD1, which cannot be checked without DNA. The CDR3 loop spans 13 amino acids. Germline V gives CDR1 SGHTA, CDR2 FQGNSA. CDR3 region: CASSPLPTGELFF.

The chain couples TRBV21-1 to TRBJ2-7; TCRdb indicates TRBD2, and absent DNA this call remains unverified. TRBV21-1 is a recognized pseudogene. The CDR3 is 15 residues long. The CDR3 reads CASSTLAGLADEQYF.

CDR3: CSARGTGAMYEQYF. The chain recombines TRBV20-1 with TRBJ2-7; TCRdb's D call of TRBD1 is untestable without DNA. From germline, CDR1 is DFQATT and CDR2 SNEGSKA (reference sequence). This CDR3 is built from 14 residues.

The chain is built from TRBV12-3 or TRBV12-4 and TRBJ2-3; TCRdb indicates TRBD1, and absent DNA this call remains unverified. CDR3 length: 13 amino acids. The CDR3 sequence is CASTGGSTDTQYF.

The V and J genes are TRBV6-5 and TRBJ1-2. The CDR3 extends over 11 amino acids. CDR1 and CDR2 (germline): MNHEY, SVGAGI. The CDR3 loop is CASKAGNGYTF.

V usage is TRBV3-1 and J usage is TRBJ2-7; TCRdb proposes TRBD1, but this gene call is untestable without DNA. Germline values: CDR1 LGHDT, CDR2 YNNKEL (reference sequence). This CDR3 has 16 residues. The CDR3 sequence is CASSQDSRARGHEQYF.

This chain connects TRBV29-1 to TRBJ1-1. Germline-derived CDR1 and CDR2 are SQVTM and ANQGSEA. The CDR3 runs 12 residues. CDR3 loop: CSVEAENTEAFF.

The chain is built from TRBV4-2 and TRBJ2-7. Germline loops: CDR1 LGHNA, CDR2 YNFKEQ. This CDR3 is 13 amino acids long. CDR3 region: CASSHGSSYEQYF.

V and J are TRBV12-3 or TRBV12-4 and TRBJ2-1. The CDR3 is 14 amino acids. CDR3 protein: CASSLSLADNEQFF.

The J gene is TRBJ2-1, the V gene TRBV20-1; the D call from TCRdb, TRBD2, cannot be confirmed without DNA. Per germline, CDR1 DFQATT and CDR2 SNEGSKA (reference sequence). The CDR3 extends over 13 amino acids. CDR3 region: CSASGGAWNEQFF.

The CDR3 sequence: CASSHRENTEAFF. The V and J genes are TRBV6-2 or TRBV6-3 and TRBJ1-1; TCRdb designates TRBD1, a call that cannot be tested without DNA. CDR1 is MNHEY and CDR2 is SVGEGT in the germline V gene. CDR3 length: 13 amino acids.

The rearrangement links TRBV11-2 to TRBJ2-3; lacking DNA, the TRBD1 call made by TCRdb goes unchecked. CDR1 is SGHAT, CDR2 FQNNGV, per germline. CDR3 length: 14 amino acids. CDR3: CASNRVQGADTQYF.

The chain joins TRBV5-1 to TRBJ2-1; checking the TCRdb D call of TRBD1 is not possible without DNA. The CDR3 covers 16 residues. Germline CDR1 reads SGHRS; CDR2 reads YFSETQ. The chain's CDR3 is CASSLAPGTDYNEQFF. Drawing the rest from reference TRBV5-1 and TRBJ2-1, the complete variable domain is KAGVTQTPRYLIKTRGQQVTLSCSPISGHRSVSWYQQTPGQGLQFLFEYFSETQRNKGNFPGRFSGRQFSNSRSEMNVSTLELGDSALYLCASSLAPGTDYNEQFFGPGTRLTVL.

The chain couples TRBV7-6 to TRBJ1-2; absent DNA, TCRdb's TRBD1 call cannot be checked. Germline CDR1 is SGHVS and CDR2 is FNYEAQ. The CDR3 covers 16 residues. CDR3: CASSQGKEMLNYGYTF.

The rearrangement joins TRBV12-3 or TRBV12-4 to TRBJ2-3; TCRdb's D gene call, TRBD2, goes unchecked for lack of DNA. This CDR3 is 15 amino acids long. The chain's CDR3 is CASSPPPGLTDTQYF.

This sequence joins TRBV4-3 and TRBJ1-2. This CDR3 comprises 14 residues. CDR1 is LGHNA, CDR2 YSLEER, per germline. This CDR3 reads CASSQDEGIYGYTF.

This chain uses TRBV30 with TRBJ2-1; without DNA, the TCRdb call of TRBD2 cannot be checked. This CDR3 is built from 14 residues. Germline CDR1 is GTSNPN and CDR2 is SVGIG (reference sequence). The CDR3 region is CAWKQRGTYNEQFF.

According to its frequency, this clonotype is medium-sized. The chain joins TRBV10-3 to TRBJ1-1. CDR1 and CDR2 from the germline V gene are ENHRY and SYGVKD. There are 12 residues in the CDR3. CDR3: CAISAMNTEAFF.

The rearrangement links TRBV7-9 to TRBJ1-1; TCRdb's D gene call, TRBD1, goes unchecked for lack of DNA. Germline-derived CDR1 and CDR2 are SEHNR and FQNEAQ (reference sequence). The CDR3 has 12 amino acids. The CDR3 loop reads CASEGADTEAFF.